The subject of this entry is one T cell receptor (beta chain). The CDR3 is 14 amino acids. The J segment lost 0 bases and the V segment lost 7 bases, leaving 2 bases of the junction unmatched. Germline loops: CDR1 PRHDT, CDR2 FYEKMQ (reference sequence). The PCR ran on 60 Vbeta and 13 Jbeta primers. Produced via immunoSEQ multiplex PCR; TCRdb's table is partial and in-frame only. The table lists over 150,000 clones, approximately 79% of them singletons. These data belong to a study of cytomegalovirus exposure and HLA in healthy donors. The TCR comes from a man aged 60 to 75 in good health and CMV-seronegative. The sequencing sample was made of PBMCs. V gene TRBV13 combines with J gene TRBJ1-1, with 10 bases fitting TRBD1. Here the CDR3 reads CASKGQGLNTEAFF. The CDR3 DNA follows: TGTGCCAGCAAGGGACAGGGGCTGAACACTGAAGCTTTCTTT.